The rows below give T cell receptor beta chains drawn from one sample of a study of PD-1 blockade in classical Hodgkin lymphoma. Clones were sequenced by immunoSEQ multiplex PCR, and TCRdb holds only the in-frame ones, with some missing. The data contain about 39,000 clones, more than 60% of them seen just once; the ten biggest clones take up 9.8%. The sample here was peripheral blood mononuclear cells (PBMCs), taken before the fourth cycle of nivolumab. These receptors were taken from a human donor with classical Hodgkin lymphoma. CDR3s include the opening cysteine and the closing phenylalanine or tryptophan. Each record gives: J gene, V gene, CDR3 length, D gene, CDR3 DNA, CDR3 protein. The D gene is left open where the match is weak.

J gene: TRBJ2-3
V gene: TRBV2
CDR3 length: 13
D gene: -
CDR3 DNA: TGTGCCAGCAACTCGGGGATCACAGATACGCAGTATTTT
CDR3 protein: CASNSGITDTQYF

J gene: TRBJ2-3
V gene: TRBV6-6
CDR3 length: 16
D gene: -
CDR3 DNA: TGTGCCAGCAGTTACTCCGGCGGGGTTGAGACAGATACGCAGTATTTT
CDR3 protein: CASSYSGGVETDTQYF

J gene: TRBJ2-3
V gene: TRBV28
CDR3 length: 13
D gene: -
CDR3 DNA: TGTGCCAGCAGAACCGACCGAACAGATACGCAGTATTTT
CDR3 protein: CASRTDRTDTQYF

J gene: TRBJ2-7
V gene: TRBV7-9
CDR3 length: 14
D gene: -
CDR3 DNA: TGTGCCAGCAGCTTAGCGTCGGATTCCTACGAGCAGTACTTC
CDR3 protein: CASSLASDSYEQYF

J gene: TRBJ2-5
V gene: TRBV4-3
CDR3 length: 14
D gene: -
CDR3 DNA: TGCGCCAGCAGCCAAGATTGGGGCAGGGGGGGCCAGTACTTC
CDR3 protein: CASSQDWGRGGQYF

J gene: TRBJ2-2
V gene: TRBV7-8
CDR3 length: 19
D gene: TRBD1
CDR3 DNA: TGTGCCAGCAGCTTATTATCCGGGACAGGGGGCCCTATCACCGGGGAGCTGTTTTTT
CDR3 protein: CASSLLSGTGGPITGELFF

J gene: TRBJ2-3
V gene: TRBV5-6
CDR3 length: 16
D gene: -
CDR3 DNA: TGTGCCAGCAGCTTGGCCCGACTTTTTAGCACAGATACGCAGTATTTT
CDR3 protein: CASSLARLFSTDTQYF

J gene: TRBJ2-6
V gene: TRBV11-3
CDR3 length: 14
D gene: -
CDR3 DNA: TGTGCCAGCAGCCCGACCTCTGGGGCCAACGTCCTGACTTTC
CDR3 protein: CASSPTSGANVLTF

J gene: TRBJ2-5
V gene: TRBV6-6
CDR3 length: 14
D gene: TRBD2
CDR3 DNA: TGTGCCAGCAGTCCGGGACTAGGGTATGAGACCCAGTACTTC
CDR3 protein: CASSPGLGYETQYF

J gene: TRBJ2-3
V gene: TRBV9
CDR3 length: 15
D gene: TRBD2
CDR3 DNA: TGTGCCAGCAGCGTAGCGGGGGGGCCCCCAGATACGCAGTATTTT
CDR3 protein: CASSVAGGPPDTQYF

J gene: TRBJ1-1
V gene: TRBV7-8
CDR3 length: 13
D gene: -
CDR3 DNA: TGTGCCAGCAGCCGCCGGAGGGACAATGAAGCTTTCTTT
CDR3 protein: CASSRRRDNEAFF

J gene: TRBJ1-5
V gene: TRBV6-4
CDR3 length: 17
D gene: TRBD1
CDR3 DNA: TGTGCCAGCAGTGAACCCGGGACAGGGGTAAGCAATCAGCCCCAGCATTTT
CDR3 protein: CASSEPGTGVSNQPQHF